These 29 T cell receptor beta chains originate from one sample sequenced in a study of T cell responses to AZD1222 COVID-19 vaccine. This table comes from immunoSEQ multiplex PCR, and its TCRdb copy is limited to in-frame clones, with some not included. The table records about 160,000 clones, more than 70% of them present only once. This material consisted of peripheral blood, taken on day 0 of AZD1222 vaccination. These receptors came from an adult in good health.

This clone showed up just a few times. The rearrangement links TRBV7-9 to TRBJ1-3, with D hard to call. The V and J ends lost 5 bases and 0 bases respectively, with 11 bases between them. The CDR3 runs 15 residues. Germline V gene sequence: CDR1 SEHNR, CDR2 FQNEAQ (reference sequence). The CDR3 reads CASSPGGSSGNTIYF. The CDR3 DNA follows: TGTGCCAGCAGCCCAGGCGGGAGCTCTGGAAACACCATATATTTT.

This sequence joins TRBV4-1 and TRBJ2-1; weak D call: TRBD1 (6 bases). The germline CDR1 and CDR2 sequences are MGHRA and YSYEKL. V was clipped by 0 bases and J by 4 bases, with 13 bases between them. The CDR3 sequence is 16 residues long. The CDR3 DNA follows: TGCGCCAGCAGCCAAGATTTGGGGGCGCGTTACAATGAGCAGTTCTTC. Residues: CASSQDLGARYNEQFF.

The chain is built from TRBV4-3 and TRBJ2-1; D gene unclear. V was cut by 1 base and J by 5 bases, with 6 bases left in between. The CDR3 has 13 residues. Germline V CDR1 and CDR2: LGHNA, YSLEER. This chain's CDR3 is CASSQGWDNEQFF. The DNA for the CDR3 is TGCGCCAGCAGCCAAGGGTGGGACAATGAGCAGTTCTTC.

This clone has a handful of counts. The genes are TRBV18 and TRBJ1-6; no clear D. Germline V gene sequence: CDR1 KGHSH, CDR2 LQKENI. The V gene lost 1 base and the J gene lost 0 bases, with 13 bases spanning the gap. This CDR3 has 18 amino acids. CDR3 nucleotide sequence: TGTGCCAGCTCACCACTAGGAAGATCGAGCTCCTATAATTCACCCCTCCACTTT. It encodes CASSPLGRSSSYNSPLHF.

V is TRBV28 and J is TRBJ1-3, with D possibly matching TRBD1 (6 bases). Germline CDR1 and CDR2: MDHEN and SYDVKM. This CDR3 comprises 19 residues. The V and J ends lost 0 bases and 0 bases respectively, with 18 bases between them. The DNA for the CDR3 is TGTGCCAGCAGTTTATGGGGGGGCTCGCGCTCCAGCTCTGGAAACACCATATATTTT. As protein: CASSLWGGSRSSSGNTIYF.

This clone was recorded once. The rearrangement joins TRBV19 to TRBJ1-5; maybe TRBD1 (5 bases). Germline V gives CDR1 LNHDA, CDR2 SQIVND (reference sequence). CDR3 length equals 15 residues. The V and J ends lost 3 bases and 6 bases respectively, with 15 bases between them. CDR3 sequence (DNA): TGTGCCAGTAGTATGGGGCAGGGTTTCTCTCAGCCCCAGCATTTT. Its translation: CASSMGQGFSQPQHF.

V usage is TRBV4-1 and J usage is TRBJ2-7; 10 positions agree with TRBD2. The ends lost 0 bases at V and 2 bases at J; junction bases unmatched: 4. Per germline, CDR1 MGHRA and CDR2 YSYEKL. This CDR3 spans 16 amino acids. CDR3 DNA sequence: TGCGCCAGCAGCCAAGATGGACTAGCGGTGGCCTACGAGCAGTACTTC. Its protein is CASSQDGLAVAYEQYF.

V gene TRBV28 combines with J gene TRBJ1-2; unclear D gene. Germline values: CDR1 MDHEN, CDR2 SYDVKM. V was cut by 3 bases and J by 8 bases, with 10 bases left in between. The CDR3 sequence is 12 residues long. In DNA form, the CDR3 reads TGTGCCAGCAGTTTGGAGAGACGAGGCTACACCTTC. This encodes CASSLERRGYTF.

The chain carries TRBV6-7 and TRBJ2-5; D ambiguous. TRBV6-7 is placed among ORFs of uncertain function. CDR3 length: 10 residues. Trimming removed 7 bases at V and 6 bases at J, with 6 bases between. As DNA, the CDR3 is TGTGCCAGCATAAGCAAGACCCAGTACTTC. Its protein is CASISKTQYF.

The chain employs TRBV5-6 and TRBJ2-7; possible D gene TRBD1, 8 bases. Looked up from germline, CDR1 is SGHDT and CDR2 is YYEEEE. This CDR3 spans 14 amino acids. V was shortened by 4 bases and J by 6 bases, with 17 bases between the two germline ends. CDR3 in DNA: TGTGCCAGCAGCGCAGGACAGGGAGGGTTCGAGCAGTACTTC. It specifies CASSAGQGGFEQYF.

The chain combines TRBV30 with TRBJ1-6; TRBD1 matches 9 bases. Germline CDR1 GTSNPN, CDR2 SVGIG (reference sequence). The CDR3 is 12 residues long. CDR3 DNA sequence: TGTGGCCTGGGACAGGGTAATTCACCCCTCCACTTT. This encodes CGLGQGNSPLHF.

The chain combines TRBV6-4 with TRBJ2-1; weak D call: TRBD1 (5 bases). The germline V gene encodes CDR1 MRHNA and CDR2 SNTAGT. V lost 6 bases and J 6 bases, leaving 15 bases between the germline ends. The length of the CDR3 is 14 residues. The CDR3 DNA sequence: TGTGCCAGCAGACACAGGACACCCCCCAATGAGCAGTTCTTC. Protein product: CASRHRTPPNEQFF.

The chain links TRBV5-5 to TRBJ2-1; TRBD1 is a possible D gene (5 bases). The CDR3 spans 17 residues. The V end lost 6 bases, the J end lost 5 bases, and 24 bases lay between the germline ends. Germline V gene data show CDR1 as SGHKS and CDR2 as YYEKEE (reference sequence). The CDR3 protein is CASITGYQGRSNNEQFF. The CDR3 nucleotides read TGTGCCAGCATCACAGGATATCAGGGAAGGAGTAACAATGAGCAGTTCTTC.

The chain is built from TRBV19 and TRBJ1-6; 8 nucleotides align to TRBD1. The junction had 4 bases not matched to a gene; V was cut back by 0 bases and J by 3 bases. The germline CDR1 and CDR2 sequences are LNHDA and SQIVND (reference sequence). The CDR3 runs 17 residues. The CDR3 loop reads CASSIEWTGRYNSPLHF. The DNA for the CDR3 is TGTGCCAGTAGTATAGAATGGACAGGGCGCTATAATTCACCCCTCCACTTT.

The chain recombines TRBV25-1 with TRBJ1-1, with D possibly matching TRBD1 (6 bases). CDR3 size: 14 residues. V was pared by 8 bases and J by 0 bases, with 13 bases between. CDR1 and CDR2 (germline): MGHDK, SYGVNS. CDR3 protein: CASRLQGLNTEAFF. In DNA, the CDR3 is TGTGCCAGCCGTTTACAGGGCCTGAACACTGAAGCTTTCTTT.

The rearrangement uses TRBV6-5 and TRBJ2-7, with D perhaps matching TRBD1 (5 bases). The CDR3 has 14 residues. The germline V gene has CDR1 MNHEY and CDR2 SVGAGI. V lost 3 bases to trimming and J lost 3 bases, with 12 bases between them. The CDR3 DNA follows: TGTGCCAGCAGTTATGGGGCAGGTGGCTACGAGCAGTACTTC. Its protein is CASSYGAGGYEQYF.

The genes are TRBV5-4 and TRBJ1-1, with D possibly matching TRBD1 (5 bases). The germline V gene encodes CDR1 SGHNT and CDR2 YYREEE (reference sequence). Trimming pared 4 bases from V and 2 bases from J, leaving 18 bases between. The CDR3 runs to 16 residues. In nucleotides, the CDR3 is TGTGCCAGCAGCCCCGAAGGGGTGAGGGGTAACACTGAAGCTTTCTTT. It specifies CASSPEGVRGNTEAFF.

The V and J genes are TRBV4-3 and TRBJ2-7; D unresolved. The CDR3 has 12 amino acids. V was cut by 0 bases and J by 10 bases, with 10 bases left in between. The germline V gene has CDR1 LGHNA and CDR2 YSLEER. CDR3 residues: CASSQDKSQQYF. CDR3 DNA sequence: TGCGCCAGCAGCCAAGACAAGAGCCAACAGTACTTC.

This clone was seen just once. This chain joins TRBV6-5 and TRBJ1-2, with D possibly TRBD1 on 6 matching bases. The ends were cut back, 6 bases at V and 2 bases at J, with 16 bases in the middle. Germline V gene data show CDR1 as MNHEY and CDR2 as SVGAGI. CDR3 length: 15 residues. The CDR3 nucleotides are TGTGCCAGCAGAGGGGGGCAGGGGCGCAACTATGGCTACACCTTC. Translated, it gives CASRGGQGRNYGYTF.

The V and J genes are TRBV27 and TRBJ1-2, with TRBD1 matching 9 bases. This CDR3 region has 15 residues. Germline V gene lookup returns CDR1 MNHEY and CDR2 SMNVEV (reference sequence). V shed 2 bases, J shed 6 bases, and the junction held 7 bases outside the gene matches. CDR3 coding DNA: TGTGCCAGCAGTTTAACCGGGACAGGGAGAAATGGCTACACCTTC. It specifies CASSLTGTGRNGYTF.

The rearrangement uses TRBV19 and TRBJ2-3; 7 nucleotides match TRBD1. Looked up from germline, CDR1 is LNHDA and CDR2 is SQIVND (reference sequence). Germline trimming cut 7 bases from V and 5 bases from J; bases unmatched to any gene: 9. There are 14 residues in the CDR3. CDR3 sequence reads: CASNRGRVGDTQYF. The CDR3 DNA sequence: TGTGCCAGTAACAGGGGTAGGGTCGGAGATACGCAGTATTTT.

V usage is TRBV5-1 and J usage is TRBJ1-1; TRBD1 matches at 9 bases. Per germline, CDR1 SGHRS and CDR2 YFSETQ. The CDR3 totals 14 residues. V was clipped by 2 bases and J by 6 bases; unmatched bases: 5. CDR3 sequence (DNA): TGCGCCAGCAGCTTTGGACAGGGGCGGGCTGAAGCTTTCTTT. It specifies CASSFGQGRAEAFF.

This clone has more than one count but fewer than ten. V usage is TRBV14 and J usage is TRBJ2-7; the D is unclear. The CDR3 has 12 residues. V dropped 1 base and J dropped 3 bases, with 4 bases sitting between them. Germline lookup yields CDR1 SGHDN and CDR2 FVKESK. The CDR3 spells CASSQGIYEQYF. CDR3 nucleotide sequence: TGTGCCAGCAGCCAAGGCATCTACGAGCAGTACTTC.

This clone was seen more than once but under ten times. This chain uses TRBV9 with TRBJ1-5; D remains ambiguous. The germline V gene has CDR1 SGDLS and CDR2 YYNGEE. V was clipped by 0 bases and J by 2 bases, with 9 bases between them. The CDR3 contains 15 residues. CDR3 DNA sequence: TGTGCCAGCAGCGTAGGGGGAATAGGCAATCAGCCCCAGCATTTT. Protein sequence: CASSVGGIGNQPQHF. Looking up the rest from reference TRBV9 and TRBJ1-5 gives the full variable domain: DSGVTQTPKHLITATGQRVTLRCSPRSGDLSVYWYQQSLDQGLQFLIQYYNGEERAKGNILERFSAQQFPDLHSELNLSSLELGDSALYFCASSVGGIGNQPQHFGDGTRLSIL.

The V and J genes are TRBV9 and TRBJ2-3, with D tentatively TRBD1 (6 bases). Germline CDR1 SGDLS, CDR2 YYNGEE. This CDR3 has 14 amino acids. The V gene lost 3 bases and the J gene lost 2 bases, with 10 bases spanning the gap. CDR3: CASSARTATDTQYF. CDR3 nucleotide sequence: TGTGCCAGCAGCGCAAGGACAGCCACAGATACGCAGTATTTT.

The CDR3 loop reads CASSLSGETNEKLFF. The CDR3 bases are TGTGCCAGCAGCTTGAGTGGGGAGACTAATGAAAAACTGTTTTTT. V is TRBV5-6 and J is TRBJ1-4; D remains ambiguous. Trimming took 1 base from V and 2 from J, leaving 9 bases between them. This CDR3 region has 15 residues. Germline CDR1 is SGHDT and CDR2 is YYEEEE.

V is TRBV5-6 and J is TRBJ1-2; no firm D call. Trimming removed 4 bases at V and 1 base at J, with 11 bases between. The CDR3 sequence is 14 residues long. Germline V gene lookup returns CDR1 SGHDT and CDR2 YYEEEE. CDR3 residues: CASSLHMGNYGYTF. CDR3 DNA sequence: TGTGCCAGCAGCCTACACATGGGTAACTATGGCTACACCTTC.

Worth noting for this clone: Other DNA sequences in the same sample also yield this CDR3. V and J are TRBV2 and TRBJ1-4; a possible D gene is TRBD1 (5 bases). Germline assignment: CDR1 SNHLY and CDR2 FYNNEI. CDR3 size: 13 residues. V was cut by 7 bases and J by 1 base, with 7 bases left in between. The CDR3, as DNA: TGTGCCAGCACGCAGGGAACTAATGAAAAACTGTTTTTT. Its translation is CASTQGTNEKLFF.

The CDR3 region has the DNA TGTGCCAGCAGCAAAGGGGGACAGGTCTATGGCTACACCTTC. Translating it yields CASSKGGQVYGYTF. The chain recombines TRBV28 with TRBJ1-2; 8 nucleotides line up with TRBD1. Germline V gene sequence: CDR1 MDHEN, CDR2 SYDVKM. This CDR3 contains 14 residues. J lost 4 bases, V lost 6 bases, and 7 bases had no gene match.